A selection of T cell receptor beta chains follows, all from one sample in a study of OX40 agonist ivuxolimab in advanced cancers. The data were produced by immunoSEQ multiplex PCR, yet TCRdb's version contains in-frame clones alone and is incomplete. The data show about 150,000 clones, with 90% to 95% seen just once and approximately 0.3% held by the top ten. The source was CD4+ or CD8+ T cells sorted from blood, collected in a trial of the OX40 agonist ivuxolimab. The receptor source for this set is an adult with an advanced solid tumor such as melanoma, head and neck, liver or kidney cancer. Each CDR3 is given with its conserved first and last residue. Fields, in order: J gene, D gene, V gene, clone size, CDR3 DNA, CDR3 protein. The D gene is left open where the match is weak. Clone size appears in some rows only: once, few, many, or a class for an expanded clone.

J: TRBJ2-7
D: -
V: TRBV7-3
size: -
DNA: TGTGCCAGCAGCTTAAACTCCCGCTACGAGCAGTACTTC
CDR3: CASSLNSRYEQYF

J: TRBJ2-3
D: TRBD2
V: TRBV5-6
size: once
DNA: TGTGCCAGCAGCTTTAGCGGGAGTACAGATACGCAGTATTTT
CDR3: CASSFSGSTDTQYF

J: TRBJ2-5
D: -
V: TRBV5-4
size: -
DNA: TGTGCCAGCAGGACCGGGTCCCAAGAGACCCAGTACTTC
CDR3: CASRTGSQETQYF

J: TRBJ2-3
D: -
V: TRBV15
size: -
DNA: TGTGCCACCAGCAGAACGGGTCAGGGAGAGGGCACAGATACGCAGTATTTT
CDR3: CATSRTGQGEGTDTQYF

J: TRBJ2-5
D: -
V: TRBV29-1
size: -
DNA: TGCAGCCTGGTGGGGGAGTCGGAGACCCAGTACTTC
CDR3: CSLVGESETQYF

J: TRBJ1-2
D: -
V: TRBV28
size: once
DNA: TGTGCCAGCAGTTTGGGGGCAGGAAGCTCTGTGGACTATGGCTACACCTTC
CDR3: CASSLGAGSSVDYGYTF

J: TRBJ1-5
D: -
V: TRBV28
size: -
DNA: TGTGCCAGCATGACGAGGGTTTGGAATCAGCCCCAGCATTTT
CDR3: CASMTRVWNQPQHF

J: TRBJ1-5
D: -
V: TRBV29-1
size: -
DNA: TGCAGCGTTGTAGGGAATAGCAATCAGCCCCAGCATTTT
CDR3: CSVVGNSNQPQHF

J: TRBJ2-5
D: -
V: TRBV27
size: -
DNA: TGTGCCAGCAGCTCCCTCGGTGGTTTGAAGGAGACCCAGTACTTC
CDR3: CASSSLGGLKETQYF

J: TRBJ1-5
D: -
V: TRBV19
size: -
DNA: TGTGCCAGTAGGGGTTACTTATACAATCAGCCCCAGCATTTT
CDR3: CASRGYLYNQPQHF

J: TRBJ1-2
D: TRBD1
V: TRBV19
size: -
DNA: TGTGCCAGCGACGCGGGACAGGGGGCGTCTAACTATGGCTACACCTTC
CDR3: CASDAGQGASNYGYTF

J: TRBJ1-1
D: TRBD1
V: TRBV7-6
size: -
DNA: TGTGCCAGCAGCCCCCTTGGACAGGAGAACACTGAAGCTTTCTTT
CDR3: CASSPLGQENTEAFF

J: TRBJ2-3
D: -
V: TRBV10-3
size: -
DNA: TGTGCCATCACAGGGGCTAGCACAGATACGCAGTATTTT
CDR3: CAITGASTDTQYF

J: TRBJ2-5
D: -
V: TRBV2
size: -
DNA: TGTGCCAGCAGCCCATATGCCCGGCAAGAGACCCAGTACTTC
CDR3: CASSPYARQETQYF

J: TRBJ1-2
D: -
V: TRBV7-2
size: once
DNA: TGTGCCAGCAGCTCGAAAACCTTATCGGGCCTAGGCTACACCTTC
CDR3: CASSSKTLSGLGYTF

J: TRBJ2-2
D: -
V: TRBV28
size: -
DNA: TGTGCCAGCAGTTTACGGAACACCGGGGAGCTGTTTTTT
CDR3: CASSLRNTGELFF

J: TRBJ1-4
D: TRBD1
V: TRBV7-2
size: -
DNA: TGTGCCAGCAGCCCCCGGACAGGCCGGTCGGAAAAACTGTTTTTT
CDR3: CASSPRTGRSEKLFF

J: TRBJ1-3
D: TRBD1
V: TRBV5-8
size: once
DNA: TGTGCCAGCAGCACCGACAGGGGGCTTTCCTCTGGAAACACCATATATTTT
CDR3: CASSTDRGLSSGNTIYF

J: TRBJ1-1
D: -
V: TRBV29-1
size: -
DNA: TGCAGCGTGCCAGAACAGGGACTGGGCACTGAAGCTTTCTTT
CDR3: CSVPEQGLGTEAFF

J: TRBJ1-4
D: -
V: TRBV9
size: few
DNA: TGTGCCAGCAGCCCCCGGCCGACAGCGGGAAACGAAAAACTGTTTTTT
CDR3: CASSPRPTAGNEKLFF

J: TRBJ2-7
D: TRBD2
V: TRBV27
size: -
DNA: TGTGCCAGCAGTTTTCAGGTAGCGGGGGTCTACGAGCAGTACTTC
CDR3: CASSFQVAGVYEQYF

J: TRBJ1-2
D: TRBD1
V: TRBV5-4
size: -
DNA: TGTGCCAGCAGCCCGAGGGGGACAGTCTATGGCTACACCTTC
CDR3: CASSPRGTVYGYTF

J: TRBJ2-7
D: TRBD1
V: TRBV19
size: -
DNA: TGTGCCAGTAAGGGGACAGGGGGCGAGGAGCAGTACTTC
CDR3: CASKGTGGEEQYF

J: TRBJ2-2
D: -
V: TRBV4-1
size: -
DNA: TGCGCCACCTCCAAGTCGGGGCAGAGAGTCGGGGAGCTGTTTTTT
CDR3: CATSKSGQRVGELFF

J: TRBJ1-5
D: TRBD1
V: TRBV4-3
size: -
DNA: TGCGCCAGCAGCCGAGTGACAGGGGCGGGTCAGCCCCAGCATTTT
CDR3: CASSRVTGAGQPQHF

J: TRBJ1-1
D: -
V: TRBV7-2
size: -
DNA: TGTGCCAGCAGCCGTTGGGGGTTGAACACTGAAGCTTTCTTT
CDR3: CASSRWGLNTEAFF

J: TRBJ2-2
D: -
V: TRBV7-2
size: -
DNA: TGTGCCAGCAGCTCCTCCGGGGGTGCCGGGGAGCTGTTTTTT
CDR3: CASSSSGGAGELFF

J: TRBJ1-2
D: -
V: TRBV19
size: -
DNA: TGTGCCAGTAGTATCCGGCGGGATGGCTACACCTTC
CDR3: CASSIRRDGYTF

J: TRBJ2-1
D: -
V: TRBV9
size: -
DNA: TGTGCCAGCAGCGTAGGAGGGGCAGGGCCCTACAATGAGCAGTTCTTC
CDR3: CASSVGGAGPYNEQFF

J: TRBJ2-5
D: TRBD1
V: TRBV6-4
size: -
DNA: TGTGCCAGCAGTGATTCTCCCGGGACAGGCCAAGAGACCCAGTACTTC
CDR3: CASSDSPGTGQETQYF

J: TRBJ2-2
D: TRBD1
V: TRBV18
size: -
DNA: TGTGCCAGCTCTCGCGAAGGACAGGGGGTCGGCACCGGGGAGCTGTTTTTT
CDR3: CASSREGQGVGTGELFF

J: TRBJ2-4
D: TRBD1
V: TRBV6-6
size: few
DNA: TGTGCCAGCAGCCTCCAAGGGGGCCGAGGCTACTTC
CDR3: CASSLQGGRGYF

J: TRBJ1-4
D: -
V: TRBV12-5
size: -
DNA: TGTGCTAGTGGTTTGGCCCCAGGGACTACGCTTGAAAAACTGTTTTTT
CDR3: CASGLAPGTTLEKLFF

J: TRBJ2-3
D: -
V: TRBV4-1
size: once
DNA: TGCGCCAGCAGCCAAGGGAACAGGGCCGCCCCGGCAGATACGCAGTATTTT
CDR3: CASSQGNRAAPADTQYF

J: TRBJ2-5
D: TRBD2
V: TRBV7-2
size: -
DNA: TGTGCCAGCAGCTCCCAATCGGGGGGGCTGGGGGAGACCCAGTACTTC
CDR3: CASSSQSGGLGETQYF

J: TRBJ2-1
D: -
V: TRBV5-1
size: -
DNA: TGCGCCAGCACGGATTGGAATGAGCAGTTCTTC
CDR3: CASTDWNEQFF

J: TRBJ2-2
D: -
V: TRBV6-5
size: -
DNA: TGTGCCAGCGAGAGTAATAGCGGGAACACCGGGGAGCTGTTTTTT
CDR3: CASESNSGNTGELFF

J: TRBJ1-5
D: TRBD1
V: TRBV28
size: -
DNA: TGTGCCAGCACAGGGACAGGGGGCGTTCAGCCCCAGCATTTT
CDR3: CASTGTGGVQPQHF

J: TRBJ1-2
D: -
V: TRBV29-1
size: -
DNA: TGCAGCGTTGAAGAAAGGAAGGGATTTGGCTACACCTTC
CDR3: CSVEERKGFGYTF

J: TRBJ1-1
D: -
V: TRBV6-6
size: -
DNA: TGTGCCAGCTCCCATGAGGGGCAGGGAGGCACTGAAGCTTTCTTT
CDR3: CASSHEGQGGTEAFF

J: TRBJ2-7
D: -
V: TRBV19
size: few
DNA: TGTGCCAGTAGTATAGGGCCAGCCTACGAGCAGTACTTC
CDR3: CASSIGPAYEQYF

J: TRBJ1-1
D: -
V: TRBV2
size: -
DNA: TGTGCCAGCAACAATCAGGGTGGCACTGAAGCTTTCTTT
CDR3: CASNNQGGTEAFF

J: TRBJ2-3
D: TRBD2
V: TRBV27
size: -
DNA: TGTGCCAGCAGATTTCTGACTAGCGGGAGACCCAGGAGCACAGATACGCAGTATTTT
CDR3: CASRFLTSGRPRSTDTQYF

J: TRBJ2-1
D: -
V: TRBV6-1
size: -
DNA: TGTGCCACCCTGACCTACAATGAGCAGTTCTTC
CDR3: CATLTYNEQFF

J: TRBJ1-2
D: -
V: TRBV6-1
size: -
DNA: TGTGCCAGCAGTGCAGGACAGAACTATGGCTACACCTTC
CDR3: CASSAGQNYGYTF

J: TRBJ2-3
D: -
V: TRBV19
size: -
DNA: TGTGCCAGTAGTATAGATCGGAGAGGAGGACTCCTCTTT
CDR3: CASSIDRRGGLLF

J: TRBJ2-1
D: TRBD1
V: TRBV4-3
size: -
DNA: TGCGCCAGCAGCCAAGATAGGTCCAGGGGGTTCAATGAGCAGTTCTTC
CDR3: CASSQDRSRGFNEQFF

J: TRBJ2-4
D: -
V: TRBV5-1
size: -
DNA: TGCGCCAGCAGCGTGGATCTAGCCAAAAACATTCAGTACTTC
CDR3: CASSVDLAKNIQYF

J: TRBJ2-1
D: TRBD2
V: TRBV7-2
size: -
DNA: TGTGCCAGCAGCTCCTTGGGGGGGACCTACAATGAGCAGTTCTTC
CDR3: CASSSLGGTYNEQFF

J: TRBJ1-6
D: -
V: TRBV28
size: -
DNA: TGTGCCAGCAGCAGATCGGGGAGGGGACATTCACCCCTCCACTTT
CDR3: CASSRSGRGHSPLHF

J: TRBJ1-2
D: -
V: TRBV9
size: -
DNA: TGTGCCAGCAGTCCAGGGTACAACTACTATGGCTACACCTTC
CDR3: CASSPGYNYYGYTF

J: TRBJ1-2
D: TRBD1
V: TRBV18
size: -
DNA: TGTGCCAGCTCACCCGGGACAGGAGCTAACTATGGCTACACCTTC
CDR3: CASSPGTGANYGYTF

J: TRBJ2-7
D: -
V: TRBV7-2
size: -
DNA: TGTGCCAGCAGCTCCTACACGTACGAGCAGTACTTC
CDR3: CASSSYTYEQYF

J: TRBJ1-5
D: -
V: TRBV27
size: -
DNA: TGTGCCAGCAGGCCCACGGGGGCTCAGCCCCAGCATTTT
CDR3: CASRPTGAQPQHF

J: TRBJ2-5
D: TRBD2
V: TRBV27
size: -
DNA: TGTGCCAGCAGTCAGGCCAGGACTAGCGCTCGAATGGGGGAGACCCAGTACTTC
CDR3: CASSQARTSARMGETQYF

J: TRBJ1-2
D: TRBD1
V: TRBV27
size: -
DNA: TGTGCCAGCAGCCCCCCGCAGGGGGCGGGTGGCTACACCTTC
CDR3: CASSPPQGAGGYTF

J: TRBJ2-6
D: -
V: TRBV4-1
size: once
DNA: TGCGCCAGCAGCCAAGAACTCGGGCGATGGAGGGGCTCTGGGGCCAACGTCCTGACTTTC
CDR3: CASSQELGRWRGSGANVLTF

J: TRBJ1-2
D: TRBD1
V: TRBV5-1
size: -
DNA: TGCGCCAGCAGAATGGACAGGGGCTATGGCTACACCTTC
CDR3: CASRMDRGYGYTF